Shown below are 21 T cell receptor beta chains from a single sample sequenced in a study of T cell repertoires in cytomegalovirus infection. TCRdb itself ran the reads through MiXCR, one entry per CDR3 protein. The sample carries 250,000 to 300,000 distinct CDR3 sequences, 20% to 30% recorded once. The sequenced material came from PBMCs. The receptors were sampled from a human donor in good health (CMV status not recorded). Some clones in this sample may be carry-over from other donors' samples.

The chain joins TRBV7-6 to TRBJ2-7, with D perhaps assigned TRBD1 or TRBD2 (5 bases each). The CDR3 extends over 14 amino acids. V lost 4 bases, J lost 2 bases, and 12 bases lay in between. In germline, CDR1 is SGHVS, CDR2 FNYEAQ. CDR3 amino acids: CASSSGTHAYEQYV. The CDR3 coding sequence is TGTGCCAGCAGCTCTGGGACCCACGCCTACGAGCAGTACGTC.

The rearrangement links TRBV2 to TRBJ1-2, with D possibly TRBD1 on 6 matching bases. From germline, CDR1 is SNHLY and CDR2 FYNNEI. The CDR3 has 15 amino acids. Trimming shortened V by 3 bases and J by 5 bases, and 16 bases separated the two germline ends. CDR3 sequence (DNA): TGTGCCAGCAGTGACCGACAGGCATCGGGGTATGGCTACACCTTC. This codes for CASSDRQASGYGYTF.

CDR3 in DNA: TGCAGTGCTAGAACCCCAGGGCCCCCCTACGAGCAGTACTTC. Its translation is CSARTPGPPYEQYF. V and J are TRBV20-1 and TRBJ2-7; D possibly corresponds to TRBD1 (5 bases). Germline lookup yields CDR1 DFQATT and CDR2 SNEGSKA (reference sequence). This CDR3 contains 14 residues. The V and J ends lost 2 bases and 2 bases respectively, with 13 bases between them.

CDR3 protein: CASSRGTPKYETQYF. The CDR3 DNA sequence: TGTGCCAGCAGTCGAGGTACCCCCAAATACGAGACCCAGTACTTC. This chain joins TRBV6-5 and TRBJ2-5; D remains ambiguous. Per germline, CDR1 MNHEY and CDR2 SVGAGI. This CDR3 has 15 residues. V lost 5 bases, J lost 5 bases, and 18 bases lay in between.

The table lists this clonotype with a few counts. The chain has TRBV11-2 and TRBJ2-1; 8 bases are shared with TRBD2. Germline V lookup: CDR1 SGHAT, CDR2 FQNNGV. The CDR3 spans 15 residues. V gave up 4 bases and J gave up 3 bases; unmatched junction bases: 5. CDR3 protein: CASSSFGGDYNEQFF. In DNA, the CDR3 is TGTGCCAGCAGCTCGTTCGGGGGGGACTACAATGAGCAGTTCTTC.

There are many counts of this clonotype. The V call is TRBV10-3, the J call TRBJ1-6; possibly TRBD1 for D (5 bases). V was cut by 6 bases and J by 10 bases, with 19 bases left in between. CDR3 length equals 15 residues. CDR1 is ENHRY and CDR2 is SYGVKD in the germline V gene. The CDR3 here is CAIRETTGAQSPLHF. In DNA form, the CDR3 reads TGTGCCATCAGGGAGACAACAGGCGCACAGTCACCCCTCCACTTT.

This clonotype was observed many times. V usage is TRBV7-6 and J usage is TRBJ1-5; D remains ambiguous. V lost 5 bases to trimming and J lost 0 bases, with 11 bases between them. CDR1 is SGHVS, CDR2 FNYEAQ, per germline. The CDR3 runs to 15 residues. This CDR3 reads CASSPLSYSNQPQHF. In DNA form, the CDR3 reads TGTGCCAGCAGCCCTCTAAGTTATAGCAATCAGCCCCAGCATTTT.

This chain links TRBV20-1 with TRBJ2-7, with 8 nucleotides matching TRBD1. From germline, CDR1 is DFQATT and CDR2 SNEGSKA (reference sequence). Unmatched junction bases numbered 8, after V lost 3 bases and J lost 4 bases. The CDR3 has 14 amino acids. The CDR3 loop is CSARGGRGPYEQYF. The CDR3 DNA reads as TGCAGTGCTAGGGGGGGCAGGGGGCCATACGAGCAGTACTTC.

This clonotype was counted many times. V is TRBV12-3 or TRBV12-4 and J is TRBJ2-7; 8 bases map to TRBD1. V was pared by 7 bases and J by 0 bases, with 17 bases of the junction left unmatched. The CDR3 loop spans 18 amino acids. CDR3 DNA: TGTGCCAGCAACGATGATTGCGTCGCGACAGGGGACTCCTACGAGCAGTACGTC. Translating gives CASNDDCVATGDSYEQYV.

The chain combines TRBV7-2 with TRBJ2-3; D is perhaps TRBD2 (5 bases). This CDR3 is built from 13 residues. CDR1 and CDR2 from the germline V gene are SGHTA and FQGNSA. The V end lost 0 bases, the J end lost 9 bases, and 10 bases lay between the germline ends. CDR3: CASSLAGDRTQYF. In DNA, the CDR3 is TGTGCCAGCAGCTTAGCGGGAGATAGAACGCAGTATTTT.

This chain links TRBV7-2 with TRBJ1-2; 11 nucleotides align to TRBD1. Trimming removed 5 bases from V and 8 bases from J; junction bases left unmatched: 7. CDR3 length: 14 amino acids. In germline, CDR1 is SGHTA, CDR2 FQGNSA. The chain's CDR3 is CASSPGQGATGYTF. Here the CDR3 DNA reads TGTGCCAGCAGCCCCGGACAGGGGGCGACGGGCTACACCTTC. Combining the CDR3 with reference TRBV7-2 and TRBJ1-2 gives the whole variable domain GAGVSQSPSNKVTEKGKDVELRCDPISGHTALYWYRQSLGQGLEFLIYFQGNSAPDKSGLPSDRFSAERTGGSVSTLTIQRTQQEDSAVYLCASSPGQGATGYTFGSGTRLTVV.

The table lists this clonotype with a few counts. The chain has TRBV7-8 and TRBJ2-7; either TRBD1 or TRBD2 may supply D (7 bases each). Trimming removed 3 bases from V and 4 bases from J, with 16 bases in between. This CDR3 comprises 15 residues. Per the germline V gene, CDR1 is SGHVS and CDR2 is FQNEAQ. The CDR3 coding sequence is TGTGCCAGCAGCTTGGACAGGCCTAGCGGATACGAGCAGTACTTC. It is translated as CASSLDRPSGYEQYF.

The rearrangement uses TRBV13 and TRBJ2-1; TRBD1 is a possible D gene (5 bases). V was shortened by 4 bases and J by 5 bases, with 15 bases between the two germline ends. The CDR3 runs to 15 residues. Germline-derived CDR1 and CDR2 are PRHDT and FYEKMQ (reference sequence). CDR3 coding DNA: TGTGCCAGCAGCTATCCCCCGGTAGGGGACAATGAGCAGTTCTTC. Translated, it gives CASSYPPVGDNEQFF.

This clonotype was detected once. V and J are TRBV12-5 and TRBJ1-1, with D perhaps matching TRBD1 (5 bases). V lost 2 bases and J 6 bases, leaving 10 bases between the germline ends. CDR1 is LGHNT and CDR2 is FRNRAP in the germline V gene. The CDR3 extends over 13 amino acids. CDR3 sequence: CASGLFGGSEAFF. DNA for the CDR3: TGTGCTAGTGGTTTGTTCGGGGGTTCTGAAGCTTTCTTT.

CDR3 in amino acids: CASSVGTRHNEQFF. The DNA for the CDR3 is TGTGCCAGCAGCGTTGGAACAAGACACAATGAGCAGTTCTTC. V and J are TRBV9 and TRBJ2-1; D is unclear. V lost 2 bases, J lost 5 bases, and 11 bases lay in between. Looked up from germline, CDR1 is SGDLS and CDR2 is YYNGEE. The CDR3 is 14 residues long.

This clonotype was counted at least ten times. This chain connects TRBV7-2 to TRBJ1-5; no clear D gene. Germline V gene data show CDR1 as SGHTA and CDR2 as FQGNSA. The CDR3 spans 13 residues. The ends were cut back, 4 bases at V and 5 bases at J, with 9 bases in the middle. CDR3 amino acids: CASSSADHQPQHF. The CDR3 coding sequence is TGTGCCAGCAGCTCAGCCGACCATCAGCCCCAGCATTTT.

The rearrangement uses TRBV7-6 and TRBJ2-1; 11 nucleotides align to TRBD2. The CDR3 sequence is 15 residues long. V was pared by 3 bases and J by 9 bases, with 7 bases of the junction left unmatched. From germline, CDR1 is SGHVS and CDR2 FNYEAQ. The CDR3 region is CASSFLSGGVSEQFF. The CDR3 nucleotides read TGTGCCAGCAGCTTCCTTAGCGGGGGGGTTTCTGAGCAGTTCTTC.

At least ten counts were recorded for this clonotype. V is TRBV7-2 and J is TRBJ2-7; TRBD2 agrees at 7 bases. Germline V gives CDR1 SGHTA, CDR2 FQGNSA. After removal of 3 bases from V and 4 bases from J, the junction contained 12 bases not matched to a gene. This CDR3 region has 16 residues. CDR3 nucleotide sequence: TGTGCCAGCAGCTTTGGGAGGGGAGGCGGGAGTTACGAGCAGTACTTC. Translated: CASSFGRGGGSYEQYF.

There are many counts of this clonotype. The genes are TRBV7-9 and TRBJ2-7; D gene ambiguous. The CDR3 contains 14 residues. Germline V lookup: CDR1 SEHNR, CDR2 FQNEAQ (reference sequence). The V end was cut by 3 bases, the J end by 0 bases, with 9 bases between. The CDR3 loop is CASSFDGPSYEQYF. CDR3 sequence (DNA): TGTGCCAGCAGCTTCGACGGACCCTCCTACGAGCAGTACTTC.

V usage is TRBV11-2 and J usage is TRBJ2-1; D gene ambiguous. Germline V gene data show CDR1 as SGHAT and CDR2 as FQNNGV. The CDR3 totals 17 residues. V was pared by 5 bases and J by 0 bases, with 17 bases between. The CDR3 nucleotides are TGTGCCAGCAGCCGTCGAGGTTTACGGTCCTCCTACAATGAGCAGTTCTTC. Protein sequence: CASSRRGLRSSYNEQFF.

The rearrangement uses TRBV7-2 and TRBJ2-1; tentative D call: TRBD2 (6 bases). The V end lost 5 bases, the J end lost 6 bases, and 17 bases lay between the germline ends. The CDR3 contains 15 residues. The germline gives CDR1 SGHTA, CDR2 FQGNSA. CDR3 sequence reads: CASSPTGTFPNEQFF. The CDR3 region has the DNA TGTGCCAGCAGCCCGACCGGGACTTTTCCCAATGAGCAGTTCTTC.